This T cell receptor beta chain stems from a study of blood T cell repertoires in COVID-19. TCRdb's table, derived via immunoSEQ multiplex PCR, lists solely in-frame clones and lacks some. The top ten hold about 7.8% of the sample, which has roughly 300,000 clones, about 90% seen once. This CDR3 is 15 amino acids long. Germline CDR1 reads SGHTS; CDR2 reads YDEGEE. The trim removed 2 bases at V and 0 bases at J, leaving 1 base unmatched. The clonotype comes from a woman aged 45-60 years who had recovered from COVID-19. The sequenced sample consisted of peripheral blood. The chain joins TRBV5-8 to TRBJ2-3; 9 nucleotides agree with TRBD2. The CDR3 DNA follows: TGTGCCAGCAGCTTTACTAGCGGGAGCACAGATACGCAGTATTTT. It yields the protein CASSFTSGSTDTQYF.